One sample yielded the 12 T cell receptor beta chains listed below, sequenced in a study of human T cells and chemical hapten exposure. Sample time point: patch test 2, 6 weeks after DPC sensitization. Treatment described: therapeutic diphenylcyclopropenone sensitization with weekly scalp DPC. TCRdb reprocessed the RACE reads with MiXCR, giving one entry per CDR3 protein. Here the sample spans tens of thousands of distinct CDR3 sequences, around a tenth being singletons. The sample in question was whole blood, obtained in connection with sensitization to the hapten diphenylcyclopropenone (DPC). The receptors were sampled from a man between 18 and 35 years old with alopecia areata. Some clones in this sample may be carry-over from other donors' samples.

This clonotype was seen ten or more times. CDR3 DNA sequence: TGTGCCAGCTCACCACCCGGGAGGCCTACTATGAACACTGAAGCTTTCTTT. Its protein is CASSPPGRPTMNTEAFF. The chain couples TRBV18 to TRBJ1-1; D call uncertain. Trimming shortened V by 0 bases and J by 0 bases, and 14 bases separated the two germline ends. The length of the CDR3 is 17 residues. The germline V gene has CDR1 KGHSH and CDR2 LQKENI.

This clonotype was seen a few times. Written as DNA, the CDR3 is TGTGCCAGCAGCGCGACCGGGACAGGGGTATACTACGAGCAGTACGTC. Amino acids: CASSATGTGVYYEQYV. The chain joins TRBV5-6 to TRBJ2-7; 10 bases are shared with TRBD1. Germline lookup yields CDR1 SGHDT and CDR2 YYEEEE. V gave up 4 bases and J gave up 3 bases; unmatched junction bases: 10. This CDR3 has 16 residues.

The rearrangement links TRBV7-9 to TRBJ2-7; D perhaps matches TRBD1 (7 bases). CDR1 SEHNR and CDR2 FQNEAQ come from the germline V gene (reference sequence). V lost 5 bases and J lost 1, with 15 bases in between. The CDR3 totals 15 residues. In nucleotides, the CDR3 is TGTGCCAGCAGCGGGGGGACAGCCCCTTCCTACGAGCAGTACTTC. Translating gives CASSGGTAPSYEQYF.

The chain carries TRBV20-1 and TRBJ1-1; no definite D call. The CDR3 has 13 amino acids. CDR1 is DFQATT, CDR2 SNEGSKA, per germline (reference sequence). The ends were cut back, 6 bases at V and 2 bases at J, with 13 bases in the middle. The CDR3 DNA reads TGCAGTGCCCGGTTCCGGGAAAACACTGAAGCTTTCTTT. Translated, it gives CSARFRENTEAFF.

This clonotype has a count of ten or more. CDR3 coding DNA: TGTGCCAGCACCCCCGGGCCACCTGGCCTGAATGATTATTCACCCCTCCACTTT. Its translation: CASTPGPPGLNDYSPLHF. The V and J genes are TRBV7-3 and TRBJ1-6; D uncertain. Germline lookup yields CDR1 SGHTA and CDR2 FQGTGA. Between the trimmed V and J ends, which lost 7 bases and 8 bases, there was a span of 27 bases. The CDR3 is 18 amino acids.

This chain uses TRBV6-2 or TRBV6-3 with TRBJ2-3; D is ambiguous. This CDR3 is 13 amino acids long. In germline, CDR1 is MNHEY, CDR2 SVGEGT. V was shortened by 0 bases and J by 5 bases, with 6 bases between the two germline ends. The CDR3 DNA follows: TGTGCCAGCAGTTACTCCTGGGAAGATACGCAGTATTTT. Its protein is CASSYSWEDTQYF.

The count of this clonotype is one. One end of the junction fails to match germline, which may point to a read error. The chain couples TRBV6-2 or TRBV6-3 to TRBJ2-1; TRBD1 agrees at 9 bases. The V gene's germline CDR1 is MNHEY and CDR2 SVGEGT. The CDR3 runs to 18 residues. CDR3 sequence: CVSSGGQGLSSSYNEQFF. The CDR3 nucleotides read TGTGTCAGCTCTGGGGGACAGGGCTTGTCTAGCTCCTACAATGAGCAGTTCTTC.

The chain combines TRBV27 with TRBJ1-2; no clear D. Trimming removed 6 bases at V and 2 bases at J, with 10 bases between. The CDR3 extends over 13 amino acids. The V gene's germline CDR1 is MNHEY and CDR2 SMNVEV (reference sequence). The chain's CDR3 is CASRMSFNYGYTF. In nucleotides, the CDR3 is TGTGCCAGCAGGATGTCCTTCAACTATGGCTACACCTTC.

The CDR3: CASSLLAGGNTDTQYF. CDR3 sequence (DNA): TGTGCCAGCAGTTTACTAGCGGGGGGAAACACAGATACGCAGTATTTT. This rearrangement joins TRBV12-3 or TRBV12-4 to TRBJ2-3; 11 nucleotides match TRBD2. This CDR3 contains 16 residues. V trimming: 2 bases; J trimming: 2 bases; junction bases outside the gene matches: 3.

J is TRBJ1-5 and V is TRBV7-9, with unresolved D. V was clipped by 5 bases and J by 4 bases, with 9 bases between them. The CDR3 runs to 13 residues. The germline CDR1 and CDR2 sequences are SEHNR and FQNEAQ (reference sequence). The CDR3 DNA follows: TGTGCCAGCAGCCCCTCGGGGAATCAGCCCCAGCATTTT. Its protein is CASSPSGNQPQHF. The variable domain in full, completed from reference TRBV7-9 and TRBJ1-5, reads DTGVSQNPRHKITKRGQNVTFRCDPISEHNRLYWYRQTLGQGPEFLTYFQNEAQLEKSRLLSDRFSAERPKGSFSTLEIQRTEQGDSAMYLCASSPSGNQPQHFGDGTRLSIL.

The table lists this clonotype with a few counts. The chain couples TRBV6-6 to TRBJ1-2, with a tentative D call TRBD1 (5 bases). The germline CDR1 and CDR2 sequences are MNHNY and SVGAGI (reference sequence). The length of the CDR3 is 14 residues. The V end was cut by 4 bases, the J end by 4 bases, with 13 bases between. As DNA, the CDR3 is TGTGCCAGCAGTTTGGCAGGGAATATCTATGGCTACACCTTC. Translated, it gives CASSLAGNIYGYTF.

The CDR3 region is CASSLDQLRTDTQYF. CDR3 in DNA: TGCGCCAGCAGCCTAGATCAGCTTCGCACAGATACGCAGTATTTT. The gene calls are TRBV5-1 and TRBJ2-3; no clear D. Germline lookup yields CDR1 SGHRS and CDR2 YFSETQ. The CDR3 sequence is 15 residues long. V gave up 4 bases and J gave up 1 base, with 13 bases separating them.